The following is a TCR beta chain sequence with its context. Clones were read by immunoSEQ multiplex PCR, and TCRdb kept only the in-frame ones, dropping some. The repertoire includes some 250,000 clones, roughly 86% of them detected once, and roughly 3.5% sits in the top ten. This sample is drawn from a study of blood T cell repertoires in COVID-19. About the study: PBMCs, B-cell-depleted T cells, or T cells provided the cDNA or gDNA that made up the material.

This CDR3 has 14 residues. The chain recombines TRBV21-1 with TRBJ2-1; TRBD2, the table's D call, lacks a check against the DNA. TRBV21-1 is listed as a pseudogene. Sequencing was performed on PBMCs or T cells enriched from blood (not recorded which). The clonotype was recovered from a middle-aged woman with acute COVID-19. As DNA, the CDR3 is TGTGCCAGCAGCAAAAAGGAGGAAAAAAATGAGCAGTTCTTC. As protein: CASSKKEEKNEQFF.